This TCR beta chain was recovered during a study of CD8 T cells in ankylosing spondylitis. Study findings and constraints: Disease-linked clones, CD8+, were relatively rare in peripheral blood. A motif in TCR beta, a set of roughly eight highly homologous variants, appeared characteristic of ankylosing spondylitis blood.

This clonotype was observed at least ten times. Its antigen is unidentified. Germline loops: CDR1 SGHTA, CDR2 FQGNSA. This CDR3 contains 13 residues. V was shortened by 1 base and J by 3 bases, with 6 bases between the two germline ends. TCR beta libraries were made by quantitative 5'-RACE with molecular barcodes. TCRdb reprocessed the 5' RACE reads with MiXCR, giving one entry per CDR3 protein. The data show more than 500,000 distinct CDR3 sequences, about 5.2% seen once. The rearrangement links TRBV7-2 to TRBJ1-1; D gene unclear. The sequenced sample was blood, either unsorted or a sorted T cell fraction (not recorded which). The receptor's source is a male donor with ankylosing spondylitis. Here the CDR3 reads CASSLVYDTEAFF. The CDR3 nucleotides are TGTGCCAGCAGCTTAGTATACGACACTGAAGCTTTCTTT.